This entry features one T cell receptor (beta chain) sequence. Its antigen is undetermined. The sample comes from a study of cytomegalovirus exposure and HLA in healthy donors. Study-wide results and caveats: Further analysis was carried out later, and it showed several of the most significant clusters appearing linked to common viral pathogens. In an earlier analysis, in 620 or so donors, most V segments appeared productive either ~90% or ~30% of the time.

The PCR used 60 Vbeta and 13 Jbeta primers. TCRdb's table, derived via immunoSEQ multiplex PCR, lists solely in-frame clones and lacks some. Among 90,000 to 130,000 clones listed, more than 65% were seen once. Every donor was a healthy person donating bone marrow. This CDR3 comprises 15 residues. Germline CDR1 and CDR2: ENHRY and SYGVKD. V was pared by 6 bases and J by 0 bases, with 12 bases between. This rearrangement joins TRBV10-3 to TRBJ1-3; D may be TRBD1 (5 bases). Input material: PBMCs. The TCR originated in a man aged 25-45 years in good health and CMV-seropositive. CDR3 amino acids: CAIRPDSYSGNTIYF. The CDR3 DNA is TGTGCCATCAGACCCGACAGCTACTCTGGAAACACCATATATTTT.